This T cell receptor (beta chain) appears in the sequencing data of a study of chemoradiotherapy in HPV16-positive cancers. TCRdb keeps only in-frame clones here, not all; method: immunoSEQ multiplex PCR. The table shows 6,000 or so clones, with 70% to 75% occurring only once. Samples were taken several times over chemoradiotherapy. V lost 5 bases and J 2 bases, leaving 6 bases between the germline ends. This CDR3 is built from 13 residues. CDR1 is SGHVS, CDR2 FQNEAQ, per germline. The chain has TRBV7-8 and TRBJ2-2; D call uncertain. This receptor was identified in a human donor with HPV-associated anogenital cancer. This specimen was collected from a patient who underwent chemoradiotherapy. CDR3 bases: TGTGCCAGCAGCCCATTAAACACCGGGGAGCTGTTTTTT. It encodes CASSPLNTGELFF.